This entry lists 19 T cell receptor beta chains sequenced from one sample in a study of blood T cells in healthy people across ages (dated by TCRdb to the mid-2010s). Library preparation used 5' RACE. The data were produced on an Illumina HiSeq 2500. A second PCR of about 7 to 12 cycles was run with a J-beta primer mix and a sample-barcoded 5' primer. TCRdb took the public reads, trimmed them with fastp at Q25, ran MiXCR for clone calling and kept in-frame beta chains. Duplicate CDR3 protein sequences are folded into a single record with the most common DNA and genes. Here the sample has some 760,000 distinct CDR3 sequences; about 25% occur a single time. Approximately 4% of the sample lies in the top ten. These data were likewise used in another study, on T cells of mothers and their children.

Sequencing input: blood. Receptors were obtained from a boy younger than 18 in good health.

This chain links TRBV27 with TRBJ2-1; D remains ambiguous. V lost 2 bases, J lost 7 bases, and 9 bases lay in between. Germline V gene lookup returns CDR1 MNHEY and CDR2 SMNVEV (reference sequence). The CDR3 spans 13 residues. The CDR3 region has the DNA TGTGCCAGCAGTTTAGAGGACGGGAATGAGCAGTTCTTC. This sequence encodes CASSLEDGNEQFF.

This clonotype was detected only a few times. J is TRBJ1-1 and V is TRBV12-3 or TRBV12-4; no clear D. The germline V and J ends were trimmed by 1 base and 4 bases, with 7 bases remaining between them. This CDR3 region has 13 residues. The chain's CDR3 is CASSLGLSTEAFF. For the CDR3, the DNA is TGTGCCAGCAGTTTAGGGCTTAGCACTGAAGCTTTCTTT.

This chain connects TRBV29-1 to TRBJ2-2; D may match TRBD1 or TRBD2 (5 bases each). The V gene's germline CDR1 is SQVTM and CDR2 ANQGSEA. V lost 4 bases to trimming and J lost 7 bases, with 7 bases between them. The CDR3 covers 11 residues. This chain's CDR3 is CSVGDLGELFF. DNA for the CDR3: TGCAGCGTTGGGGACCTCGGGGAGCTGTTTTTT.

The gene calls are TRBV5-1 and TRBJ2-3, with D maybe TRBD1 (6 bases). Trimming took 4 bases from V and 6 from J, leaving 15 bases between them. The CDR3 runs 14 residues. Per the germline V gene, CDR1 is SGHRS and CDR2 is YFSETQ. Here the CDR3 reads CASSIRDTSDTQYF. CDR3 coding DNA: TGCGCCAGCAGCATTCGGGACACATCCGATACGCAGTATTTT.

This clonotype was recorded a few times. This chain connects TRBV3-1 to TRBJ2-7, with a tentative D call TRBD2 (5 bases). Germline V gene lookup returns CDR1 LGHDT and CDR2 YNNKEL (reference sequence). This CDR3 is built from 15 residues. V was cut by 1 base and J by 4 bases, with 14 bases left in between. In DNA, the CDR3 is TGTGCCAGCAGCCAAGCCTTCCTAGCAACGTACGAGCAGTACTTC. Protein sequence: CASSQAFLATYEQYF.

A few counts support this clonotype. The chain uses TRBV6-1 and TRBJ2-1; D is unclear. There are 15 residues in the CDR3. Trimming took 2 bases from V and 0 from J, leaving 8 bases between them. Looked up from germline, CDR1 is MNHNS and CDR2 is SASEGT. The CDR3 protein is CASSEQPSSYNEQFF. Here the CDR3 DNA reads TGTGCCAGCAGTGAACAACCCAGCTCCTACAATGAGCAGTTCTTC.

This clonotype was seen at least ten times. The rearrangement links TRBV3-1 to TRBJ2-7, with D perhaps TRBD2 (6 bases). Per germline, CDR1 LGHDT and CDR2 YNNKEL (reference sequence). Trimming cost V 4 bases and J 0 bases, with 7 bases left between them. The CDR3 is 13 residues long. CDR3 region: CASSRLDSYEQYF. The CDR3 nucleotides read TGTGCCAGCAGCCGACTAGACTCCTACGAGCAGTACTTC.

The chain recombines TRBV20-1 with TRBJ1-4, with unresolved D. Germline CDR1 DFQATT, CDR2 SNEGSKA (reference sequence). The CDR3 runs to 13 residues. The CDR3 nucleotides are TGCGGAGGACTAGTTGCAACTAATGAAAAACTGTTTTTT. It is translated as CGGLVATNEKLFF.

The table lists this clonotype with a few counts. The rearrangement uses TRBV12-3 or TRBV12-4 and TRBJ2-6; 7 nucleotides match TRBD1. Unmatched junction bases numbered 7, after V lost 7 bases and J lost 4 bases. CDR3 length equals 15 residues. CDR3: CASTMTGYGANVLTF. In DNA, the CDR3 is TGTGCCAGCACTATGACAGGGTACGGGGCCAACGTCCTGACTTTC.

The chain recombines TRBV20-1 with TRBJ1-6; maybe TRBD1 (5 bases). The V end was cut by 3 bases, the J end by 5 bases, with 11 bases between. The CDR3 is made up of 14 amino acids. Looked up from germline, CDR1 is DFQATT and CDR2 is SNEGSKA (reference sequence). CDR3 coding DNA: TGCAGTGCTAGTAAGGAGGGGAATAATTCACCCCTCCACTTT. Translating it yields CSASKEGNNSPLHF.

The chain carries TRBV15 and TRBJ2-5, with 11 nucleotides matching TRBD2. Unmatched junction bases numbered 7, after V lost 3 bases and J lost 1 base. CDR3 length: 17 amino acids. CDR1 and CDR2 from the germline V gene are LNHNV and YYDKDF (reference sequence). Here the CDR3 DNA reads TGTGCCACCAGCAGGGAGACAACTAGCGGGGGCCAAGAGACCCAGTACTTC. Translated: CATSRETTSGGQETQYF.

The V call is TRBV25-1, the J call TRBJ2-7; 11 bases map to TRBD1. The trim removed 3 bases at V and 4 bases at J, leaving 5 bases unmatched. Germline lookup yields CDR1 MGHDK and CDR2 SYGVNS. This CDR3 is built from 15 residues. The CDR3, as DNA: TGTGCCAGCAGTGACCGGGGACAGGGGGATTACGAGCAGTACTTC. This gives the protein CASSDRGQGDYEQYF.

The chain employs TRBV19 and TRBJ2-2, with D possibly matching TRBD2 (5 bases). V shed 6 bases and J shed 5 bases, with 22 bases lying between them. Germline assignment: CDR1 LNHDA and CDR2 SQIVND (reference sequence). The CDR3 length is 17 residues. Here the CDR3 DNA reads TGTGCCAGTAGCCTTTCGCGAGGGTCTTATGTAACCGGGGAGCTGTTTTTT. The encoded protein is CASSLSRGSYVTGELFF. Full variable domain (missing parts from reference TRBV19 and TRBJ2-2): DGGITQSPKYLFRKEGQNVTLSCEQNLNHDAMYWYRQDPGQGLRLIYYSQIVNDFQKGDIAEGYSVSREKKESFPLTVTSAQKNPTAFYLCASSLSRGSYVTGELFFGEGSRLTVL.

This clonotype was detected a few times. The chain carries TRBV30 and TRBJ1-2; D gene uncertain. The V gene's germline CDR1 is GTSNPN and CDR2 SVGIG (reference sequence). Deletions cut 0 bases from V and 8 bases from J, with 19 bases between. The CDR3 length is 15 residues. The CDR3 coding sequence is TGTGCCTGGAGTGTAGGCGTCGTCCGGGGTCGGGGCTACACCTTC. Amino acids: CAWSVGVVRGRGYTF. The full variable domain, with the rest looked up from reference TRBV30 and TRBJ1-2, is SQTIHQWPATLVQPVGSPLSLECTVEGTSNPNLYWYRQAAGRGLQLLFYSVGIGQISSEVPQNLSASRPQDRQFILSSKKLLLSDSGFYLCAWSVGVVRGRGYTFGSGTRLTVV.

This clonotype was found a few times. The V gene is TRBV13, the J gene TRBJ2-1; 7 nucleotides align to TRBD2. This CDR3 has 21 residues. From germline, CDR1 is PRHDT and CDR2 FYEKMQ (reference sequence). With 5 bases clipped from V and 0 bases from J, the junction kept 22 bases outside the gene matches. DNA of the CDR3: TGTGCCAGCAGCCCATTGGCAAATTGGGCCGCGGGAGATGGCTCCTACAATGAGCAGTTCTTC. Its translation: CASSPLANWAAGDGSYNEQFF.

The chain has TRBV20-1 and TRBJ1-1; 10 bases agree with TRBD1. The length of the CDR3 is 14 residues. V dropped 4 bases and J dropped 5; count of bases not matched to a gene: 7. Germline values: CDR1 DFQATT, CDR2 SNEGSKA (reference sequence). The CDR3 DNA sequence: TGCAGTGCTACCCGACAGGGGGCGAGAACTGAAGCTTTCTTT. Translation gives CSATRQGARTEAFF.

The chain recombines TRBV18 with TRBJ2-7; 12 nucleotides match TRBD2. J gave up 5 bases and V 5 bases, and 7 bases lay outside the gene matches. The CDR3 is 15 residues long. Germline CDR1 reads KGHSH; CDR2 reads LQKENI. The CDR3 is CASSGQTSGGNEQYF. The CDR3 region has the DNA TGTGCCAGCTCAGGACAAACTAGCGGGGGGAACGAGCAGTACTTC.

To note about this clonotype: The junction does not match germline at one end; this may be a read error. The chain carries TRBV27 and TRBJ1-1; weak D call: TRBD1 (5 bases). CDR1 is MNHEY and CDR2 is SMNVEV in the germline V gene (reference sequence). This CDR3 has 14 residues. CDR3 nucleotide sequence: TGTGCCAACAGTTTATCTGGGGGGAACACTGAAGCTTTCTTT. Translating gives CANSLSGGNTEAFF.

This clonotype has a single count. No conserved phenylalanine or tryptophan is present at the end of the CDR3, so a read error is the likely explanation. The limits of the CDR3 on the DNA are not certain, so only TCRdb's listed CDR3 is given. The chain joins TRBV28 to TRBJ2-7. CDR1 and CDR2 (germline): MDHEN, SYDVKM. Inclusive of both ends, the CDR3 amounts to 8 amino acids. CDR3 sequence reads: CASSFWYL.